Following are 28 T cell receptor beta chains from one sample sequenced in a study of T cell changes during pregnancy in multiple sclerosis. TCRdb's copy holds only in-frame clones and misses some; the assay was immunoSEQ multiplex PCR. The sample has about 32,000 clones, just over 90% seen once. The sample was CD4+ T cells from peripheral blood mononuclear cells, taken in the second trimester of pregnancy. The receptors shown here come from a female donor with multiple sclerosis, enrolled in a pregnancy study.

The rearrangement links TRBV7-2 to TRBJ1-1; 8 nucleotides agree with TRBD1. With 3 bases clipped from V and 2 bases from J, the junction kept 2 bases outside the gene matches. The CDR3 has 14 amino acids. Germline V CDR1 and CDR2: SGHTA, FQGNSA. The CDR3 nucleotides are TGTGCCAGCAGCTTCGGACAGGGAAACACTGAAGCTTTCTTT. Encoded protein: CASSFGQGNTEAFF. Full variable domain (outside the CDR3, taken from reference TRBV7-2 and TRBJ1-1): GAGVSQSPSNKVTEKGKDVELRCDPISGHTALYWYRQSLGQGLEFLIYFQGNSAPDKSGLPSDRFSAERTGGSVSTLTIQRTQQEDSAVYLCASSFGQGNTEAFFGQGTRLTVV.

This rearrangement joins TRBV19 to TRBJ1-1; D not resolved. The ends were cut back, 1 base at V and 0 bases at J, with 9 bases in the middle. Germline values: CDR1 LNHDA, CDR2 SQIVND (reference sequence). The CDR3 sequence is 15 residues long. Here the CDR3 reads CASSIGANMNTEAFF. The CDR3 DNA sequence: TGTGCCAGTAGTATAGGGGCCAATATGAACACTGAAGCTTTCTTT.

This chain links TRBV18 with TRBJ1-3; 9 bases are a match to TRBD1. Germline-derived CDR1 and CDR2 are KGHSH and LQKENI. The trim removed 3 bases at V and 3 bases at J, leaving 0 bases unmatched. The CDR3 length is 14 residues. The CDR3 region is CASSPTGGGNTIYF. The CDR3 bases are TGTGCCAGCTCACCGACAGGGGGTGGAAACACCATATATTTT.

The gene calls are TRBV7-7 and TRBJ2-5; D may be TRBD1 (6 bases). The CDR3 is 15 residues long. The ends were cut back, 7 bases at V and 0 bases at J, with 15 bases in the middle. Germline CDR1 SSHAT, CDR2 FNYEAQ (reference sequence). The CDR3 DNA sequence: TGTGCCAGCACCAAGGGGGTGGGGAACCAAGAGACCCAGTACTTC. Protein sequence: CASTKGVGNQETQYF.

The V gene is TRBV19, the J gene TRBJ1-1; D perhaps matches TRBD1 (6 bases). This CDR3 region has 13 residues. Germline CDR1 is LNHDA and CDR2 is SQIVND (reference sequence). The V gene lost 7 bases and the J gene lost 5 bases, with 14 bases spanning the gap. The CDR3 protein is CASKGGVSTEAFF. CDR3 nucleotides: TGTGCCAGTAAGGGGGGGGTCAGTACTGAAGCTTTCTTT.

This rearrangement joins TRBV5-1 to TRBJ2-7; possible D gene TRBD2, 5 bases. The CDR3 spans 18 residues. CDR1 SGHRS and CDR2 YFSETQ come from the germline V gene. Trimming pared 4 bases from V and 3 bases from J, leaving 26 bases between. CDR3 loop: CASSTAPLDYLYHYEQYF. CDR3 coding DNA: TGCGCCAGCAGCACAGCCCCCCTTGACTACCTCTATCACTACGAGCAGTACTTC.

The chain links TRBV11-2 to TRBJ1-4, with D maybe TRBD1 (6 bases). CDR3 length: 17 amino acids. Trimming removed 6 bases at V and 0 bases at J, with 17 bases between. The germline CDR1 and CDR2 sequences are SGHAT and FQNNGV. The CDR3 here is CASRRASGTTTNEKLFF. In nucleotides, the CDR3 is TGTGCCAGCAGACGCGCTTCCGGGACAACAACTAATGAAAAACTGTTTTTT. Full variable domain (remainder filled in from reference TRBV11-2 and TRBJ1-4): EAGVAQSPRYKIIEKRQSVAFWCNPISGHATLYWYQQILGQGPKLLIQFQNNGVVDDSQLPKDRFSAERLKGVDSTLKIQPAKLEDSAVYLCASRRASGTTTNEKLFFGSGTQLSVL.

The V and J genes are TRBV7-7 and TRBJ2-5; 7 bases align to TRBD1. The CDR3 length is 13 residues. V lost 4 bases to trimming and J lost 7 bases; unmatched junction nucleotides: 6. Germline V gene sequence: CDR1 SSHAT, CDR2 FNYEAQ (reference sequence). As DNA, the CDR3 is TGTGCCAGCAGCTACGACAGGGTCGGGACCCAGTACTTC. As protein: CASSYDRVGTQYF.

The chain links TRBV4-3 to TRBJ1-2; tentative D call: TRBD1 (6 bases). This CDR3 is 16 amino acids long. V gave up 1 base and J gave up 1 base, with 13 bases separating them. The V gene's germline CDR1 is LGHNA and CDR2 YSLEER. The CDR3 coding sequence is TGCGCCAGCAGCCAAGGCCCCGGACAGATTAACTATGGCTACACCTTC. It codes for CASSQGPGQINYGYTF.

The V call is TRBV18, the J call TRBJ1-4, with D unclear. Trimming stripped 6 bases from V and 0 bases from J, with 11 bases between. The germline V gene encodes CDR1 KGHSH and CDR2 LQKENI. This CDR3 region has 15 residues. The CDR3 sequence is CASSELRATNEKLFF. The CDR3 DNA is TGTGCCAGCTCCGAGTTACGGGCAACTAATGAAAAACTGTTTTTT. Full variable domain (missing parts from reference TRBV18 and TRBJ1-4): NAGVMQNPRHLVRRRGQEARLRCSPMKGHSHVYWYRQLPEEGLKFMVYLQKENIIDESGMPKERFSAEFPKEGPSILRIQQVVRGDSAAYFCASSELRATNEKLFFGSGTQLSVL.

The gene calls are TRBV18 and TRBJ1-2, with 7 bases identical to TRBD1. Germline CDR1 is KGHSH and CDR2 is LQKENI. CDR3 length: 13 amino acids. V was clipped by 2 bases and J by 8 bases; unmatched bases: 5. CDR3 nucleotide sequence: TGTGCCAGCTCACCAGGACAGGAGATAGGCTACACCTTC. This translates into CASSPGQEIGYTF.

The chain is built from TRBV28 and TRBJ2-3, with TRBD2 matching 8 bases. This CDR3 region has 15 residues. V gave up 7 bases and J gave up 3 bases; unmatched junction bases: 9. Germline CDR1 and CDR2: MDHEN and SYDVKM. CDR3 amino acids: CASTQAGAGTDTQYF. The CDR3 DNA follows: TGTGCCAGCACCCAAGCGGGAGCCGGTACAGATACGCAGTATTTT. The full variable domain, rest sourced from reference TRBV28 and TRBJ2-3, is DVKVTQSSRYLVKRTGEKVFLECVQDMDHENMFWYRQDPGLGLRLIYFSYDVKMKEKGDIPEGYSVSREKKERFSLILESASTNQTSMYLCASTQAGAGTDTQYFGPGTRLTVL.

The CDR3 loop is CASTGDYGYTF. The CDR3 bases are TGTGCCTCTACGGGGGACTATGGCTACACCTTC. This chain connects TRBV28 to TRBJ1-2; a possible D gene is TRBD1 (5 bases). The V gene lost 11 bases and the J gene lost 3 bases, with 10 bases spanning the gap. The CDR3 covers 11 residues. Per germline, CDR1 MDHEN and CDR2 SYDVKM.

This chain links TRBV7-3 with TRBJ2-7; 9 positions match TRBD2. CDR3 length: 15 residues. Looked up from germline, CDR1 is SGHTA and CDR2 is FQGTGA. V gave up 0 bases and J gave up 0 bases; unmatched junction bases: 0. CDR3 bases: TGTGCCAGCAGCTTAACTAGCGGGAGCTCCTACGAGCAGTACTTC. Its translation is CASSLTSGSSYEQYF.

For the CDR3, the DNA is TGCGCCAGCAGAAAGGGACAGGGGGCGAACTCTGGAAACACCATATATTTT. Its protein product is CASRKGQGANSGNTIYF. This chain uses TRBV5-1 with TRBJ1-3; 12 nucleotides align to TRBD1. J gave up 0 bases and V 5 bases, and 6 bases lay outside the gene matches. Germline V gene lookup returns CDR1 SGHRS and CDR2 YFSETQ. The CDR3 has 17 amino acids.

The chain uses TRBV5-1 and TRBJ2-5; a possible D gene is TRBD1 (5 bases). The germline V gene has CDR1 SGHRS and CDR2 YFSETQ. V was trimmed by 1 base and J by 2 bases, leaving 12 bases between them. This CDR3 has 15 amino acids. The CDR3 bases are TGCGCCAGCAGCTTGTCCCCAGGGCGGCAAGAGACCCAGTACTTC. Translated, it gives CASSLSPGRQETQYF.

The rearrangement links TRBV27 to TRBJ2-5; tentatively, D is TRBD1 (5 bases). Germline V gene data show CDR1 as MNHEY and CDR2 as SMNVEV (reference sequence). V dropped 3 bases and J dropped 4 bases, with 12 bases sitting between them. There are 14 residues in the CDR3. The CDR3 region is CASSFRWQGETQYF. The DNA for the CDR3 is TGTGCCAGCAGTTTCAGATGGCAGGGAGAGACCCAGTACTTC.

DNA for the CDR3: TGTGCCAGCAGTTACTCTAGCGGGAGTGGCAATGAGCAGTTCTTC. Protein sequence: CASSYSSGSGNEQFF. The J gene is TRBJ2-1, the V gene TRBV6-6, with TRBD2 identical over 9 bases. With 0 bases clipped from V and 6 bases from J, the junction kept 3 bases outside the gene matches. The CDR3 is made up of 15 amino acids. The V gene's germline CDR1 is MNHNY and CDR2 SVGAGI (reference sequence).

Here the CDR3 reads CASSLARGDRKGQPQHF. The CDR3 DNA reads as TGTGCCAGCAGCTTAGCAAGAGGGGACAGGAAGGGCCAGCCCCAGCATTTT. The chain links TRBV7-8 to TRBJ1-5; 8 bases line up with TRBD1. The CDR3 spans 17 residues. The germline CDR1 and CDR2 sequences are SGHVS and FQNEAQ. Germline trimming cut 0 bases from V and 7 bases from J; bases unmatched to any gene: 11.

The chain uses TRBV19 and TRBJ1-1; the match to TRBD1 covers 8 bases. Germline V CDR1 and CDR2: LNHDA, SQIVND (reference sequence). CDR3 length: 16 amino acids. J gave up 4 bases and V 2 bases, and 9 bases lay outside the gene matches. The CDR3 nucleotides are TGTGCCAGTAGTATATCAGGGGGCGCGGGGGCCACTGAAGCTTTCTTT. This encodes CASSISGGAGATEAFF.

The CDR3 sequence is CASSRPGTGSNEQYF. In nucleotides, the CDR3 is TGTGCCAGCAGTCGTCCCGGGACAGGGTCCAACGAGCAGTACTTC. This chain links TRBV28 with TRBJ2-7, with 9 bases matching TRBD1. The germline V gene encodes CDR1 MDHEN and CDR2 SYDVKM. With V trimmed by 5 bases and J by 5 bases, 10 bases remained unmatched. This CDR3 has 15 amino acids.

The rearrangement uses TRBV7-2 and TRBJ1-5; 8 nucleotides match TRBD1. The V gene's germline CDR1 is SGHTA and CDR2 FQGNSA. The CDR3 is made up of 16 amino acids. The J segment lost 6 bases and the V segment lost 1 base, leaving 8 bases of the junction unmatched. The CDR3 protein is CASSLGVGRGLQPQHF. CDR3 bases: TGTGCCAGCAGCTTAGGGGTGGGCAGGGGGCTTCAGCCCCAGCATTTT.

The genes are TRBV30 and TRBJ2-7; D unresolved. V lost 3 bases and J 2 bases, leaving 17 bases between the germline ends. This CDR3 region has 15 residues. Per the germline V gene, CDR1 is GTSNPN and CDR2 is SVGIG (reference sequence). The CDR3 loop reads CAWRAIRASAYEQYF. The CDR3, as DNA: TGTGCCTGGAGAGCCATTCGAGCGAGTGCCTACGAGCAGTACTTC. The full variable domain, completed using reference TRBV30 and TRBJ2-7, is SQTIHQWPATLVQPVGSPLSLECTVEGTSNPNLYWYRQAAGRGLQLLFYSVGIGQISSEVPQNLSASRPQDRQFILSSKKLLLSDSGFYLCAWRAIRASAYEQYFGPGTRLTVT.

The chain is built from TRBV7-2 and TRBJ2-1; 10 bases match TRBD2. V shed 0 bases and J 8 bases; nucleotides not matched to a gene: 10. From germline, CDR1 is SGHTA and CDR2 FQGNSA. This CDR3 has 17 residues. The CDR3 spells CASSLAAGSGRGYEQFF. The CDR3 DNA reads as TGTGCCAGCAGCTTAGCCGCCGGGAGCGGGAGGGGCTATGAGCAGTTCTTC.

The chain uses TRBV7-2 and TRBJ1-3; D not resolved. The CDR3 loop spans 15 amino acids. CDR1 and CDR2 (germline): SGHTA, FQGNSA. Between the trimmed V and J ends, which lost 2 bases and 1 base, there was a span of 9 bases. CDR3 coding DNA: TGTGCCAGCAGCTTAATGCAGATTTCTGGAAACACCATATATTTT. It translates to CASSLMQISGNTIYF.

V gene TRBV2 combines with J gene TRBJ2-7; tentatively, D is TRBD1 (6 bases). Germline assignment: CDR1 SNHLY and CDR2 FYNNEI. V lost 7 bases, J lost 4 bases, and 11 bases lay in between. This CDR3 has 12 residues. The CDR3 DNA sequence: TGTGCCAGCAATGTACAGGGTTACGAGCAGTACTTC. Amino acid sequence: CASNVQGYEQYF.

This chain links TRBV9 with TRBJ2-3; 14 nucleotides align to TRBD2. CDR3 length equals 16 residues. Germline values: CDR1 SGDLS, CDR2 YYNGEE. Trimming at V came to 3 bases and at J to 8 bases, leaving 8 bases not matched to a gene. CDR3 residues: CASSEGGTSGSSTQYF. DNA of the CDR3: TGTGCCAGCAGCGAGGGGGGGACTAGCGGGAGTTCTACGCAGTATTTT.

V gene TRBV7-8 combines with J gene TRBJ1-1, with 8 bases matching TRBD1. The CDR3 is made up of 19 amino acids. V dropped 4 bases and J dropped 1; count of bases not matched to a gene: 17. The V gene's germline CDR1 is SGHVS and CDR2 FQNEAQ. The CDR3 loop reads CASSSRNGAGGLGNTEAFF. The DNA for the CDR3 is TGTGCCAGCAGCTCTCGGAACGGGGCAGGGGGCCTTGGGAACACTGAAGCTTTCTTT.